Below, 9 T cell receptor beta chains from the same sample are listed, as sequenced in a study of control samples from healthy donors and cancer patients. The assay was immunoSEQ multiplex PCR, and TCRdb's table has in-frame clones only and misses some. The sample includes tens of thousands of clones, about 89% of them seen just once. Sequencing used PBMCs. Source of these receptors: a woman in her forties or fifties with colorectal cancer.

The chain carries TRBV1 and TRBJ1-3. TRBV1 is annotated as a pseudogene. The CDR3 runs 18 residues. DNA of the CDR3: TGCACCAGCAGCCAAGATCTTGTCTTCGCCCAATCTGGAAACACCATATATTTT. Protein sequence: CTSSQDLVFAQSGNTIYF.

The rearrangement links TRBV30 to TRBJ1-3, with D maybe TRBD1 (5 bases). The germline V and J ends were trimmed by 4 bases and 5 bases, with 18 bases remaining between them. The CDR3 has 15 amino acids. The germline V gene has CDR1 GTSNPN and CDR2 SVGIG (reference sequence). The chain's CDR3 is CAWTLPGLSRNTIYF. In DNA, the CDR3 is TGTGCCTGGACGCTCCCGGGACTGAGCCGAAACACCATATATTTT.

The chain is built from TRBV24-1 and TRBJ1-5, with D unresolved. Trimming took 2 bases from V and 5 from J, leaving 15 bases between them. The CDR3 runs to 16 residues. Germline assignment: CDR1 KGHDR and CDR2 SFDVKD. CDR3 protein: CATSDSGRTDHQPQHF. In DNA, the CDR3 is TGTGCCACCAGTGATTCGGGCAGAACCGACCATCAGCCCCAGCATTTT.

The CDR3 DNA reads as TGTGCCAGCAGCCCGTCCGGGACAGATAATCAGCCCCAGCATTTT. Translating it yields CASSPSGTDNQPQHF. This chain joins TRBV9 and TRBJ1-5, with TRBD1 matching 7 bases. V gave up 4 bases and J gave up 4 bases; unmatched junction bases: 8. The germline gives CDR1 SGDLS, CDR2 YYNGEE. This CDR3 is built from 15 residues. Full variable domain (rest looked up from reference TRBV9 and TRBJ1-5): DSGVTQTPKHLITATGQRVTLRCSPRSGDLSVYWYQQSLDQGLQFLIQYYNGEERAKGNILERFSAQQFPDLHSELNLSSLELGDSALYFCASSPSGTDNQPQHFGDGTRLSIL.

The chain uses TRBV27 and TRBJ1-2, with D uncertain. CDR1 is MNHEY, CDR2 SMNVEV, per germline (reference sequence). V was cut by 2 bases and J by 0 bases, with 25 bases left in between. There are 20 residues in the CDR3. The CDR3 here is CASSLVLWGLEAGANYGYTF. DNA of the CDR3: TGTGCCAGCAGTTTAGTATTGTGGGGTTTAGAGGCGGGAGCTAACTATGGCTACACCTTC.

In this sample, this clone turned up a few times. J is TRBJ2-1 and V is TRBV10-2; 8 bases fit TRBD2. With V trimmed by 10 bases and J by 5 bases, 10 bases remained unmatched. The CDR3 covers 14 residues. Germline V gene data show CDR1 as WSHSY and CDR2 as SAAADI. The CDR3 region has the DNA TGCGCCACCGTAGAGCGGGGGTTCCACAATGAGCAGTTCTTC. Translating gives CATVERGFHNEQFF.

This clone has just one count. This rearrangement joins TRBV27 to TRBJ2-2; D perhaps matches TRBD2 (5 bases). The germline V and J ends were trimmed by 0 bases and 6 bases, with 5 bases remaining between them. Per the germline V gene, CDR1 is MNHEY and CDR2 is SMNVEV (reference sequence). The CDR3 has 13 residues. The CDR3 loop reads CASSLSRAGELFF. CDR3 DNA sequence: TGTGCCAGCAGTTTATCGAGGGCCGGGGAGCTGTTTTTT.

In this sample, this clone turned up a few times. The chain is built from TRBV30 and TRBJ1-1; no reliable D call. V was cut by 3 bases and J by 0 bases, with 8 bases left in between. The CDR3 is 13 amino acids. Germline-derived CDR1 and CDR2 are GTSNPN and SVGIG (reference sequence). The CDR3 region is CAWSMDVNTEAFF. The CDR3 DNA follows: TGTGCCTGGAGCATGGACGTGAACACTGAAGCTTTCTTT.

This clone was found a few times. The chain carries TRBV6-4 and TRBJ2-2, with 8 bases identical to TRBD1. Losses at the gene ends were 5 bases for V and 6 bases for J; bases not matched to a gene: 5. Germline V gene sequence: CDR1 MRHNA, CDR2 SNTAGT. CDR3 length equals 14 residues. The CDR3 here is CASSPQGASGELFF. CDR3 DNA: TGTGCCAGCAGTCCTCAGGGGGCCTCCGGGGAGCTGTTTTTT.